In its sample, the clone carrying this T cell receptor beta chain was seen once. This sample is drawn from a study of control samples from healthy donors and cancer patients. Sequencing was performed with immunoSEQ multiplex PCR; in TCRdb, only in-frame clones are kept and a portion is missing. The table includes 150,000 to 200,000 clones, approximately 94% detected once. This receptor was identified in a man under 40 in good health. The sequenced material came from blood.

This CDR3 reads CASSPGLGLYNSPLHF. As DNA, the CDR3 is TGCGCCAGCAGCCCGGGGCTGGGTCTGTATAATTCACCCCTCCACTTT. V is TRBV5-1 and J is TRBJ1-6; possible D gene TRBD1, 5 bases. The CDR3 is 16 residues long. V gave up 4 bases and J gave up 4 bases, with 15 bases separating them. Germline CDR1 reads SGHRS; CDR2 reads YFSETQ.